Listed below are T cell receptor beta chains from one sample, sequenced in a study of early T cells in non-severe SARS-CoV-2 infection. Each CDR3 protein gets one entry after TCRdb re-called the 5' RACE reads with MiXCR. The profile shows about 71,000 distinct CDR3 sequences, around 11% of them singletons. Sequenced here: whole blood, sampled at baseline. The receptors originated from an adult who was a healthcare worker with PCR-confirmed SARS-CoV-2 infection or an uninfected control (not recorded which). The CDR3 runs from the conserved cysteine through the conserved F or W. D genes are given only for firm matches. Clone size is given for some rows only: seen once, a few or many times, or a class if the clone is expanded.

j_gene: TRBJ2-6
d_gene: -
abundance: -
v_gene: TRBV2
CDR3nt: TGTGCCAGCAGTGGCAGGGTCCCTGGGGCCAACGTCCTGACTTTC
CDR3aa: CASSGRVPGANVLTF

j_gene: TRBJ2-7
d_gene: -
abundance: -
v_gene: TRBV18
CDR3nt: TGTGCCAGCTCTCCCGGACTGGACTACGAGCAGTACTTC
CDR3aa: CASSPGLDYEQYF

j_gene: TRBJ2-6
d_gene: -
abundance: -
v_gene: TRBV9
CDR3nt: TGTGCCAGCAGCCCCGATCTGGGGGCCAACGTCCTGACTTTC
CDR3aa: CASSPDLGANVLTF

j_gene: TRBJ1-5
d_gene: -
abundance: -
v_gene: TRBV28
CDR3nt: TGTGCCAGCACCCTCACAAATCAGCCCCAGCATTTT
CDR3aa: CASTLTNQPQHF

j_gene: TRBJ1-1
d_gene: -
abundance: -
v_gene: TRBV6-5
CDR3nt: TGTGCCAGCAGCCCCGACGTCCCCGGGGGGCCATACACTGAAGCTTTCTTT
CDR3aa: CASSPDVPGGPYTEAFF

j_gene: TRBJ1-1
d_gene: -
abundance: few
v_gene: TRBV6-5
CDR3nt: TGTGCCAGCAGTTCCCCCGGCTACAGTGAAGCTTTCTTT
CDR3aa: CASSSPGYSEAFF

j_gene: TRBJ1-2
d_gene: -
abundance: -
v_gene: TRBV5-6
CDR3nt: TGTGCCAGCAGCTTGGTGGGGGCCGCCTATGGCTACACCTTC
CDR3aa: CASSLVGAAYGYTF

j_gene: TRBJ2-7
d_gene: -
abundance: -
v_gene: TRBV4-3
CDR3nt: TGCGCCAGCAGCCAAGATTGGGATAGCTCCTACGAGCAGTACTTC
CDR3aa: CASSQDWDSSYEQYF

j_gene: TRBJ1-1
d_gene: TRBD1
abundance: once
v_gene: TRBV7-3
CDR3nt: TGTGCCAGCAGCAAACGGGACAGTCAAACTGAAGCTTTCTTT
CDR3aa: CASSKRDSQTEAFF

j_gene: TRBJ2-1
d_gene: -
abundance: many
v_gene: TRBV4-1
CDR3nt: TGCGCCAGCAGCCAGACGGTGGGCCCCTACAATGAGCAGTTCTTC
CDR3aa: CASSQTVGPYNEQFF

j_gene: TRBJ2-3
d_gene: -
abundance: many
v_gene: TRBV20-1
CDR3nt: TGCAGTGCTCAACTTCCTCCGGGGGAAGATACGCAGTATTTT
CDR3aa: CSAQLPPGEDTQYF

j_gene: TRBJ2-3
d_gene: TRBD2
abundance: -
v_gene: TRBV28
CDR3nt: TGTGCCACCATAGGGGGACTAGCGGGGGTTTCCTCCGATACGCAGTATTTT
CDR3aa: CATIGGLAGVSSDTQYF

j_gene: TRBJ2-5
d_gene: -
abundance: many
v_gene: TRBV5-1
CDR3nt: TGCGCCAGCAGCTTGGGCAGGGAAGAGACCCAGTACTTC
CDR3aa: CASSLGREETQYF

j_gene: TRBJ2-1
d_gene: -
abundance: many
v_gene: TRBV29-1
CDR3nt: TGCAGCGTTGTTACCGGGGAAATCTCCTACAATGAGCAGTTCTTC
CDR3aa: CSVVTGEISYNEQFF

j_gene: TRBJ2-7
d_gene: -
abundance: -
v_gene: TRBV29-1
CDR3nt: TGCAGCGTTGAGGGACCGCCCTGGGAGCAGTACTTC
CDR3aa: CSVEGPPWEQYF

j_gene: TRBJ2-1
d_gene: -
abundance: -
v_gene: TRBV11-2
CDR3nt: TGTGCCAGCAGCTTACGTCGGGACGCCGACAATGAGCAGTTCTTC
CDR3aa: CASSLRRDADNEQFF

j_gene: TRBJ2-2
d_gene: -
abundance: few
v_gene: TRBV12-3/TRBV12-4
CDR3nt: TGTGCCAGCAATCCCCAGGGTTCGAACACCGGGGAGCTGTTTTTT
CDR3aa: CASNPQGSNTGELFF

j_gene: TRBJ1-1
d_gene: -
abundance: many
v_gene: TRBV18
CDR3nt: TGTGCCAGCTCACCACGGATCGCTGACGAAGCTTTCTTT
CDR3aa: CASSPRIADEAFF

j_gene: TRBJ2-7
d_gene: TRBD2
abundance: -
v_gene: TRBV20-1
CDR3nt: TGCAGTGCCCAGGGACTAGCGGCCTCCTACGAGCAGTACTTC
CDR3aa: CSAQGLAASYEQYF

j_gene: TRBJ1-1
d_gene: TRBD1
abundance: -
v_gene: TRBV3-1
CDR3nt: TGTGCCAGCAGCACCCGGACAGGGGGCACTGAAGCTTTCTTT
CDR3aa: CASSTRTGGTEAFF

j_gene: TRBJ1-5
d_gene: -
abundance: -
v_gene: TRBV19
CDR3nt: TGTGCCAGTAGGGAACTAAATCAGCCCCAGCATTTT
CDR3aa: CASRELNQPQHF

j_gene: TRBJ2-7
d_gene: TRBD1
abundance: few
v_gene: TRBV4-1
CDR3nt: TGCGCCAGCAGCCAAGAGGCCGGGACAGGGTTGCACGAGCAGTACTTC
CDR3aa: CASSQEAGTGLHEQYF

j_gene: TRBJ2-7
d_gene: -
abundance: -
v_gene: TRBV27
CDR3nt: TGTGCCAGCAGTTTATTCCGGGGGTTCGAGAACGAGCAGTACTTC
CDR3aa: CASSLFRGFENEQYF

j_gene: TRBJ2-7
d_gene: -
abundance: many
v_gene: TRBV20-1
CDR3nt: TGCAGTGCTAGAGATTCGGGCAGGGAATACGAGCAGTACTTC
CDR3aa: CSARDSGREYEQYF

j_gene: TRBJ2-7
d_gene: -
abundance: few
v_gene: TRBV7-9
CDR3nt: TGTGCCAGCAGCCCAAGAGGAGGGTTCGAGCAGTACTTC
CDR3aa: CASSPRGGFEQYF

j_gene: TRBJ2-1
d_gene: -
abundance: -
v_gene: TRBV7-2
CDR3nt: TGTGCCAGCAGCCTCGACACGTACAATGAGCAGTTCTTC
CDR3aa: CASSLDTYNEQFF

j_gene: TRBJ1-5
d_gene: TRBD1
abundance: many
v_gene: TRBV6-2/TRBV6-3
CDR3nt: TGTGCCAGCAGTTATCTCGGGACAGGCTATAGCAATCAGCCCCAGCATTTT
CDR3aa: CASSYLGTGYSNQPQHF

j_gene: TRBJ2-7
d_gene: -
abundance: -
v_gene: TRBV4-2
CDR3nt: TGTGCCAGCAGCCAAGATTTATATATGGAGGCCGGCTACGAGCAGTACTTC
CDR3aa: CASSQDLYMEAGYEQYF

j_gene: TRBJ1-6
d_gene: TRBD1
abundance: few
v_gene: TRBV9
CDR3nt: TGTGCCAGCAGTCCGACAGGGGATTCACCCCTCCACTTT
CDR3aa: CASSPTGDSPLHF

j_gene: TRBJ2-2
d_gene: -
abundance: many
v_gene: TRBV28
CDR3nt: TGTGCCAGCGAACCCGGACCGGCAAGGACCGGGGAGCTGTTTTTT
CDR3aa: CASEPGPARTGELFF

j_gene: TRBJ1-4
d_gene: -
abundance: many
v_gene: TRBV5-5
CDR3nt: TGTGCCAGCAGCCCCGACACGTTCGGGGAAAAACTGTTTTTT
CDR3aa: CASSPDTFGEKLFF

j_gene: TRBJ2-3
d_gene: TRBD1
abundance: -
v_gene: TRBV5-6
CDR3nt: TGTGCCAGCAGCCCCGGCCCGGGACAGGGTTTTGTCTCTAGCACAGATACGCAGTATTTT
CDR3aa: CASSPGPGQGFVSSTDTQYF

j_gene: TRBJ2-7
d_gene: -
abundance: few
v_gene: TRBV5-4
CDR3nt: TGTGCCAGCAGCTTGTGGCCCCCCGGGCTGCCTCCCTACGAGCAGTACTTC
CDR3aa: CASSLWPPGLPPYEQYF

j_gene: TRBJ2-1
d_gene: TRBD1
abundance: many
v_gene: TRBV20-1
CDR3nt: TGCAGTGCGACTACAGGGGGCGTCTACAATGAGCAGTTCTTC
CDR3aa: CSATTGGVYNEQFF

j_gene: TRBJ2-5
d_gene: TRBD1
abundance: few
v_gene: TRBV7-9
CDR3nt: TGTGCCAGCAGCTTTCTACAGGGGGGAAAGACCCAGTACTTC
CDR3aa: CASSFLQGGKTQYF

j_gene: TRBJ1-4
d_gene: -
abundance: -
v_gene: TRBV11-2
CDR3nt: TGTGCCAGCAGCTTATCTCGGGGGGCCCAGAATGAAAAACTGTTTTTT
CDR3aa: CASSLSRGAQNEKLFF

j_gene: TRBJ1-5
d_gene: -
abundance: many
v_gene: TRBV20-1
CDR3nt: TGCAGTGCCGAAGAGGTAGGACGGGGGGATCAGCCCCAGCATTTT
CDR3aa: CSAEEVGRGDQPQHF

j_gene: TRBJ1-5
d_gene: -
abundance: many
v_gene: TRBV28
CDR3nt: TGTGCCAGCAGTTGGGACGGGAGTAGCAATCAGCCCCAGCATTTT
CDR3aa: CASSWDGSSNQPQHF

j_gene: TRBJ2-1
d_gene: TRBD2
abundance: many
v_gene: TRBV28
CDR3nt: TGTGCCACCCGGACTAGCGGTTACAATGAGCAGTTCTTC
CDR3aa: CATRTSGYNEQFF

j_gene: TRBJ2-2
d_gene: TRBD2
abundance: -
v_gene: TRBV20-1
CDR3nt: TGCAGTGCTGTTACTAGCGGGGGGACCGGGGAGCTGTTTTTT
CDR3aa: CSAVTSGGTGELFF

j_gene: TRBJ1-1
d_gene: TRBD1
abundance: few
v_gene: TRBV14
CDR3nt: TGTGCCAGCAGCCAGGGCGGGGACAGAACACACACTGAAGCTTTCTTT
CDR3aa: CASSQGGDRTHTEAFF

j_gene: TRBJ2-7
d_gene: -
abundance: many
v_gene: TRBV29-1
CDR3nt: TGCAGCGTTGAAGGGGAGAACTCCTACGAGCAGTACTTC
CDR3aa: CSVEGENSYEQYF

j_gene: TRBJ2-1
d_gene: -
abundance: many
v_gene: TRBV7-8
CDR3nt: TGTGCCAGCAGCCCGGGACCCCTGGGGGATGAGCAGTTCTTC
CDR3aa: CASSPGPLGDEQFF

j_gene: TRBJ2-7
d_gene: TRBD1
abundance: -
v_gene: TRBV5-6
CDR3nt: TGTGCCAGCAAATTAGCCGGGACAGCCCGCCTGGAGCAGTACTTC
CDR3aa: CASKLAGTARLEQYF

j_gene: TRBJ2-5
d_gene: TRBD2
abundance: few
v_gene: TRBV28
CDR3nt: TGTGCCAGCAGTTTCCCCCTGGCGGGGGGGCCTCAAGAGACCCAGTACTTC
CDR3aa: CASSFPLAGGPQETQYF